This T cell receptor (beta chain) appears in the sequencing data of a study of early T cells in non-severe SARS-CoV-2 infection. Overall study context: The chains were unpaired, and the sequenced material was bulk RNA from unsorted whole blood.

CDR3 size: 13 residues. Germline CDR1 reads SNHLY; CDR2 reads FYNNEI. From the 5' RACE reads, TCRdb called clonotypes with MiXCR, one entry per CDR3 protein. The sample holds around 88,000 distinct CDR3 sequences; over 13% are singletons and the top ten take around 7%. V usage is TRBV2 and J usage is TRBJ1-2; the match to TRBD1 covers 7 bases. The receptor was isolated from an adult who was a healthcare worker with PCR-confirmed SARS-CoV-2 infection or an uninfected control (not recorded which). Sequenced material: whole blood. The CDR3 here is CATKTGPNYGYTF. CDR3 bases: TGTGCGACGAAGACAGGGCCTAACTATGGCTACACCTTC.